This T cell receptor (beta chain) emerged from a study of T-cell memory formation after mild COVID-19. Study overall: TCR clusters were largely donor specific. Study-level points and caveats: Pre-infection memory already had some responding clones, implying cross-reactive memory joined. CD4/CD8 balance characterized clones contracting day 15 to 85, and CD4+ skew characterized later expanders. Contracting CD8+ clones were enriched in EMRA, CD4+ mainly in CM and EM.

This clonotype showed up just a few times. Antigen specificity is unknown. Germline values: CDR1 ENHRY, CDR2 SYGVKD. This CDR3 spans 16 amino acids. Trimming left V 3 bases short and J 3 bases short, with 18 bases between. TCRdb ran MiXCR on the 5' RACE reads and lists one entry per CDR3 protein. The top ten clones hold approximately 40% of a sample with tens of thousands of distinct CDR3 sequences, about 16% of them seen once. The source of this sequence is a man younger than 30 who had mild COVID-19 (a few samples of this study predate the infection). Cell type and time point are not known. The chain joins TRBV10-3 to TRBJ2-7, with D perhaps matching TRBD1 or TRBD2 (5 bases each). The sequencing input was PBMCs or a T cell subset sorted from them (not recorded which). Here the CDR3 DNA reads TGTGCCATCAGTGACCCCCCGGGGCAGGCGTTCTACGAGCAGTACTTC. This sequence encodes CAISDPPGQAFYEQYF.